These 31 T cell receptor beta chains were all obtained from the same sample, sequenced in a study of blood T cell repertoires in COVID-19. Using immunoSEQ multiplex PCR, the repertoire was profiled, and TCRdb retains in-frame clones only, with some absent. The sample shows fewer than 20,000 clones, 89% of them seen only once. The sequencing input was peripheral blood. These receptors originate from a man older than 75 with acute or convalescent COVID-19.

The rearrangement joins TRBV2 to TRBJ1-6; the D gene is possibly TRBD1 (6 bases). Germline V gene data show CDR1 as SNHLY and CDR2 as FYNNEI. V dropped 7 bases and J dropped 4 bases, with 8 bases sitting between them. The CDR3 is 13 amino acids. CDR3 nucleotide sequence: TGTGCCAGCACCCAGGGGTATAATTCACCCCTCCACTTT. Its translation: CASTQGYNSPLHF.

V and J are TRBV7-9 and TRBJ1-5; 7 bases align to TRBD1. Germline trimming cut 1 base from V and 6 bases from J; bases unmatched to any gene: 3. Looked up from germline, CDR1 is SEHNR and CDR2 is FQNEAQ (reference sequence). The CDR3 sequence is 14 residues long. The CDR3 region has the DNA TGTGCCAGCAGCTTAGGACAGGGTGGTCAGCCCCAGCATTTT. This codes for CASSLGQGGQPQHF.

This chain links TRBV29-1 with TRBJ2-7; a weak D match, TRBD1 (6 bases). Trimming removed 1 base from V and 5 bases from J, with 9 bases in between. Germline loops: CDR1 SQVTM, CDR2 ANQGSEA. There are 12 residues in the CDR3. Written as DNA, the CDR3 is TGCAGCGTTGAAGCAGGGGCGGACGAGCAGTACTTC. Translation: CSVEAGADEQYF.

The J gene is TRBJ1-5, the V gene TRBV3-1 (or the pseudogene TRBV3-2); possibly TRBD1 for D (5 bases). Germline lookup yields CDR1 LGHDT and CDR2 YNNKEL (reference sequence). Deletions cut 0 bases from V and 9 bases from J, with 9 bases between. The CDR3 is 13 residues long. This CDR3 reads CASSQDLGGPQHF. CDR3 bases: TGTGCCAGCAGCCAAGACCTCGGGGGGCCCCAGCATTTT.

The chain links TRBV5-1 to TRBJ2-1; 11 nucleotides line up with TRBD2. Losses at the gene ends were 2 bases for V and 6 bases for J; bases not matched to a gene: 4. Germline V gene data show CDR1 as SGHRS and CDR2 as YFSETQ. This CDR3 contains 15 residues. Here the CDR3 reads CASSLMTSGVNEQFF. In DNA, the CDR3 is TGCGCCAGCAGCTTAATGACTAGCGGGGTCAATGAGCAGTTCTTC.

The chain employs TRBV9 and TRBJ1-2, with D tentatively TRBD1 (5 bases). The germline V gene has CDR1 SGDLS and CDR2 YYNGEE. CDR3 size: 15 residues. Trimming removed 0 bases at V and 0 bases at J, with 9 bases between. In DNA form, the CDR3 reads TGTGCCAGCAGCGTAGGGCCAGGGCCTAACTATGGCTACACCTTC. Protein sequence: CASSVGPGPNYGYTF.

This chain connects TRBV30 to TRBJ1-2, with 8 bases fitting TRBD1. This CDR3 has 13 amino acids. Germline CDR1 and CDR2: GTSNPN and SVGIG (reference sequence). J gave up 7 bases and V 6 bases, and 10 bases lay outside the gene matches. CDR3 amino acids: CACLTRTGIGYTF. CDR3 coding DNA: TGTGCCTGTCTGACCCGGACAGGGATTGGCTACACCTTC.

V and J are TRBV6-4 and TRBJ2-1, with D perhaps TRBD2 (6 bases). This CDR3 has 16 residues. Trimming pared 3 bases from V and 0 bases from J, leaving 12 bases between. In germline, CDR1 is MRHNA, CDR2 SNTAGT. CDR3 in DNA: TGTGCCAGCAGTGATCAACCGGGAGACTCCTACAATGAGCAGTTCTTC. This gives the protein CASSDQPGDSYNEQFF.

J is TRBJ2-2 and V is TRBV5-1; 9 nucleotides align to TRBD1. Per germline, CDR1 SGHRS and CDR2 YFSETQ. J was trimmed by 5 bases and V by 0 bases; bases with no gene match: 8. The CDR3 is 17 amino acids. CDR3 residues: CASSLGQGVIGTGELFF. The DNA for the CDR3 is TGCGCCAGCAGCTTGGGACAGGGGGTGATAGGTACCGGGGAGCTGTTTTTT. Variable domain in full (rest from reference TRBV5-1 and TRBJ2-2): KAGVTQTPRYLIKTRGQQVTLSCSPISGHRSVSWYQQTPGQGLQFLFEYFSETQRNKGNFPGRFSGRQFSNSRSEMNVSTLELGDSALYLCASSLGQGVIGTGELFFGEGSRLTVL.

V gene TRBV14 combines with J gene TRBJ2-7; tentatively, D is TRBD1 (6 bases). The germline V gene encodes CDR1 SGHDN and CDR2 FVKESK. There are 14 residues in the CDR3. V was shortened by 4 bases and J by 3 bases, with 13 bases between the two germline ends. The CDR3 DNA is TGTGCCAGCAGCCGCGGACAGAGTCACTACGAGCAGTACTTC. This translates into CASSRGQSHYEQYF.

CDR3 coding DNA: TGTGCCAGCAGTTTGAGTCCCTACGAGCAGTACTTC. Its translation: CASSLSPYEQYF. This chain uses TRBV12-3 or TRBV12-4 with TRBJ2-7; D is undetermined. This CDR3 has 12 amino acids. The germline V and J ends were trimmed by 3 bases and 2 bases, with 5 bases remaining between them.

The rearrangement links TRBV28 to TRBJ1-6; D ambiguous. CDR3 size: 14 residues. The germline gives CDR1 MDHEN, CDR2 SYDVKM. With 6 bases removed from V and 5 bases from J, the gap between germline ends came to 11 bases. The CDR3: CASSRDINNSPLHF. CDR3 DNA sequence: TGTGCCAGCAGCCGAGACATAAATAATTCACCCCTCCACTTT. The entire variable domain, with the rest obtained from reference TRBV28 and TRBJ1-6, is as follows: DVKVTQSSRYLVKRTGEKVFLECVQDMDHENMFWYRQDPGLGLRLIYFSYDVKMKEKGDIPEGYSVSREKKERFSLILESASTNQTSMYLCASSRDINNSPLHFGNGTRLTVT.

The chain employs TRBV2 and TRBJ1-5; 8 positions agree with TRBD1. CDR1 is SNHLY, CDR2 FYNNEI, per germline. CDR3 size: 17 residues. J lost 4 bases, V lost 3 bases, and 11 bases had no gene match. The CDR3 DNA reads TGTGCCAGCAGTGAGCATGGACAGGGAGTGGGGAATCAGCCCCAGCATTTT. This sequence encodes CASSEHGQGVGNQPQHF.

In this sample, this clone turned up a few times. The J gene is TRBJ1-5, the V gene TRBV10-3; D possibly corresponds to TRBD1 (6 bases). In germline, CDR1 is ENHRY, CDR2 SYGVKD. Trimming left V 11 bases short and J 3 bases short, with 17 bases between. The length of the CDR3 is 14 residues. The CDR3 DNA reads as TGTGCCTCCCGGGGGGCCTTGGACAATCAGCCCCAGCATTTT. It codes for CASRGALDNQPQHF.

This rearrangement joins TRBV27 to TRBJ1-4; 10 nucleotides agree with TRBD1. After removal of 8 bases from V and 6 bases from J, the junction contained 6 bases not matched to a gene. In germline, CDR1 is MNHEY, CDR2 SMNVEV (reference sequence). The CDR3 runs to 14 residues. The CDR3 bases are TGTGCCAGCGAATATGGGACAGGGGATGAAAAACTGTTTTTT. It is translated as CASEYGTGDEKLFF.

This rearrangement joins TRBV7-8 to TRBJ2-1; weak D call: TRBD1 (6 bases). This CDR3 is 15 amino acids long. Looked up from germline, CDR1 is SGHVS and CDR2 is FQNEAQ. Trimming pared 5 bases from V and 0 bases from J, leaving 11 bases between. The DNA of the CDR3 is TGTGCCAGCAGCCTTCAGGGGAGCTCCTACAATGAGCAGTTCTTC. Its protein product is CASSLQGSSYNEQFF.

The rearrangement joins TRBV2 to TRBJ2-3; tentatively, D is TRBD2 (6 bases). CDR3 length equals 16 residues. V was pared by 6 bases and J by 11 bases, with 27 bases between. Per germline, CDR1 SNHLY and CDR2 FYNNEI. The CDR3 coding sequence is TGTGCCAGCAGCTCCCGGACTAACCACTTAACTTTACAGCAGTATTTT. Translating it yields CASSSRTNHLTLQQYF.

This clone appeared a few times. The rearrangement uses TRBV10-3 and TRBJ2-7; maybe TRBD1 (5 bases). The CDR3 has 16 amino acids. V was pared by 0 bases and J by 6 bases, with 18 bases between. The germline CDR1 and CDR2 sequences are ENHRY and SYGVKD. In DNA form, the CDR3 reads TGTGCCATCAGTGAGTCCAACCCCCGGCAGGGTCGCGAGCAGTACTTC. Protein: CAISESNPRQGREQYF.

The rearrangement joins TRBV20-1 to TRBJ2-1, with 7 bases fitting TRBD1. Germline assignment: CDR1 DFQATT and CDR2 SNEGSKA (reference sequence). J lost 3 bases, V lost 6 bases, and 11 bases had no gene match. CDR3 length: 15 amino acids. CDR3 sequence: CSASNLGQSYNEQFF. As DNA, the CDR3 is TGCAGTGCCAGTAACCTGGGACAGAGCTACAATGAGCAGTTCTTC.

The table lists this clone with a count of one. The chain combines TRBV3-1 (or the pseudogene TRBV3-2) with TRBJ1-5; D is perhaps TRBD1 (6 bases). CDR1 is LGHDT and CDR2 is YNNKEL in the germline V gene (reference sequence). The CDR3 covers 15 residues. V lost 1 base to trimming and J lost 9 bases, with 16 bases between them. The CDR3 nucleotides read TGTGCCAGCAGCCAAGGGGGGCCCTCCAGCGGGCCCCAGCATTTT. It specifies CASSQGGPSSGPQHF.

This clone was counted between two and nine times. The chain employs TRBV5-1 and TRBJ2-2; TRBD2 might be the D (6 bases). This CDR3 region has 16 residues. Per germline, CDR1 SGHRS and CDR2 YFSETQ. With 0 bases removed from V and 4 bases from J, the gap between germline ends came to 13 bases. CDR3 nucleotides: TGCGCCAGCAGCTTGGTGGGGGGATCGACCACCGGGGAGCTGTTTTTT. Translating it yields CASSLVGGSTTGELFF.

This chain uses TRBV7-8 with TRBJ2-3; the match to TRBD1 covers 7 bases. J gave up 2 bases and V 6 bases, and 5 bases lay outside the gene matches. Germline CDR1 SGHVS, CDR2 FQNEAQ. The CDR3 runs to 14 residues. The CDR3 coding sequence is TGTGCCAGCAGACTCCAGGGGGACACAGATACGCAGTATTTT. Encoded protein: CASRLQGDTDTQYF.

The genes are TRBV6-4 and TRBJ1-4, with D unresolved. Trimming took 4 bases from V and 4 from J, leaving 7 bases between them. This CDR3 has 13 amino acids. Germline V lookup: CDR1 MRHNA, CDR2 SNTAGT. As DNA, the CDR3 is TGTGCCAGCAGTGTCGAGGTTAATGAAAAACTGTTTTTT. Its translation: CASSVEVNEKLFF.

This sequence joins TRBV6-5 and TRBJ1-4; maybe TRBD1 (5 bases). CDR1 and CDR2 from the germline V gene are MNHEY and SVGAGI. V gave up 6 bases and J gave up 5 bases, with 13 bases separating them. The CDR3 has 14 residues. As DNA, the CDR3 is TGTGCCAGCAGCCTACGACAGCAAAATGAAAAACTGTTTTTT. Its translation: CASSLRQQNEKLFF.

The chain is built from TRBV6-5 and TRBJ1-3; a possible D gene is TRBD1 (6 bases). In germline, CDR1 is MNHEY, CDR2 SVGAGI. This CDR3 is built from 14 residues. Trimming left V 5 bases short and J 1 base short, with 9 bases between. CDR3 DNA: TGTGCCAGCAGTACCAGGGGATCTGGAAACACCATATATTTT. It codes for CASSTRGSGNTIYF.

The chain uses TRBV30 and TRBJ1-5; 9 bases match TRBD1. The CDR3 length is 15 residues. The V segment lost 6 bases and the J segment 7 bases; nucleotides outside the gene matches: 13. Per the germline V gene, CDR1 is GTSNPN and CDR2 is SVGIG (reference sequence). The CDR3, as DNA: TGTGCCTGCACGAGCGGACAGGGGAATGGCCAGCCCCAGCATTTT. Amino acid sequence: CACTSGQGNGQPQHF.

The chain couples TRBV29-1 to TRBJ2-7, with 8 bases aligning to TRBD1. V gave up 3 bases and J gave up 3 bases; unmatched junction bases: 4. This CDR3 region has 13 residues. Germline loops: CDR1 SQVTM, CDR2 ANQGSEA. CDR3 DNA: TGCAGCGTTGAGGACACAGGGGGCTACGAGCAGTACTTC. Translating gives CSVEDTGGYEQYF.

The genes are TRBV6-5 and TRBJ2-1; 15 nucleotides align to TRBD2. The CDR3 contains 13 residues. Looked up from germline, CDR1 is MNHEY and CDR2 is SVGAGI. The V segment lost 9 bases and the J segment 11 bases; nucleotides outside the gene matches: 5. The CDR3: CASRTSGGVKQFF. In nucleotides, the CDR3 is TGTGCCAGTAGGACTAGCGGGGGGGTAAAGCAGTTCTTC.

The chain has TRBV28 and TRBJ1-2; the match to TRBD1 covers 8 bases. The CDR3 runs to 15 residues. Germline CDR1 is MDHEN and CDR2 is SYDVKM. Trimming took 0 bases from V and 6 from J; bases not matched to a gene: 6. The CDR3 nucleotides read TGTGCCAGCAGTTTATGGAGGCCAGGGGGCGATGGCTACACCTTC. As protein: CASSLWRPGGDGYTF.

This clone was picked up a small number of times. The gene calls are TRBV2 and TRBJ2-1, with 7 bases matching TRBD2. Germline CDR1 and CDR2: SNHLY and FYNNEI. This CDR3 contains 15 residues. V shed 4 bases, J shed 4 bases, and the junction held 7 bases outside the gene matches. CDR3 region: CASSATRLAYNEQFF. CDR3 nucleotides: TGTGCCAGCAGTGCGACTCGACTAGCTTACAATGAGCAGTTCTTC.

Only a few counts were recorded for this clone. The chain combines TRBV30 with TRBJ1-6; D is perhaps TRBD1 (5 bases). The germline V and J ends were trimmed by 0 bases and 3 bases, with 12 bases remaining between them. Germline V gene data show CDR1 as GTSNPN and CDR2 as SVGIG (reference sequence). There are 16 residues in the CDR3. CDR3: CAWSVQASNYNSPLHF. DNA of the CDR3: TGTGCCTGGAGTGTACAGGCTTCGAACTATAATTCACCCCTCCACTTT.